This TCR beta chain was identified during a study of beta chain features in type 1 diabetes. Study-level background: Sorted cell examination encompassed about 110 million cells across all samples.

As every portion of the isolated RNA was reverse transcribed, the sequencing read expressed TCRB transcripts. Clones were sequenced by immunoSEQ multiplex PCR, and TCRdb holds only the in-frame ones, with some missing. This sample has more than 250,000 clones, with about a fifth found just once. General study points: All four CD4+ subsets of Type 1 diabetes patients contained TCRB CDR3s that were moderately but significantly shorter. Among type 1 diabetes patients, VDJ junctions had fewer insertions and more deletions.

Sorted CD4+ subsets: naive, central memory, regulatory, stem cell-like memory (CD45RO/CCR7/CD25/CD127/CD95/CD27 panel). Germline V gene data show CDR1 as MDHEN and CDR2 as SYDVKM. Trimming cost V 4 bases and J 8 bases, with 12 bases left between them. This CDR3 comprises 13 residues. There are a few counts of this clone. The antigen is undetermined. The clonotype originates from a woman between 40 and 55 years old with type 1 diabetes. Sequencing was done on a sample of naive CD4+ T cells from blood. The gene calls are TRBV28 and TRBJ1-3; weak D call: TRBD1 (6 bases). CDR3 amino acids: CASSSSGAHTIYF. In DNA, the CDR3 is TGTGCCAGCAGTTCTTCAGGGGCCCACACCATATATTTT.